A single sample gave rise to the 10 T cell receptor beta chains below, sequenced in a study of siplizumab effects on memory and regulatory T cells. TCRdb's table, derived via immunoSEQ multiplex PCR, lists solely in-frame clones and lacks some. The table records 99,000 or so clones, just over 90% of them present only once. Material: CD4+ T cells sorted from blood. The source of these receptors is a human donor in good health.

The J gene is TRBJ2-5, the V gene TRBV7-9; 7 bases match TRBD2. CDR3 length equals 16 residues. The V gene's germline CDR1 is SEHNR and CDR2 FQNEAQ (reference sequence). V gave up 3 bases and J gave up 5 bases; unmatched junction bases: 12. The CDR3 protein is CASSLGLREFGETQYF. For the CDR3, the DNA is TGTGCCAGCAGCTTGGGGCTGCGGGAGTTCGGGGAGACCCAGTACTTC. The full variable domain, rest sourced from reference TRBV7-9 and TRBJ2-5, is DTGVSQNPRHKITKRGQNVTFRCDPISEHNRLYWYRQTLGQGPEFLTYFQNEAQLEKSRLLSDRFSAERPKGSFSTLEIQRTEQGDSAMYLCASSLGLREFGETQYFGPGTRLLVL.

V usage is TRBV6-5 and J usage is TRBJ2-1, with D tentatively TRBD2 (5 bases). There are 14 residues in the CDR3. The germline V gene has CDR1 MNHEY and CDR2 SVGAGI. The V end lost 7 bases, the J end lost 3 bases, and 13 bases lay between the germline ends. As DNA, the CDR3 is TGTGCCAGCACCAAACCCGGGGTCTACAATGAGCAGTTCTTC. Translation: CASTKPGVYNEQFF.

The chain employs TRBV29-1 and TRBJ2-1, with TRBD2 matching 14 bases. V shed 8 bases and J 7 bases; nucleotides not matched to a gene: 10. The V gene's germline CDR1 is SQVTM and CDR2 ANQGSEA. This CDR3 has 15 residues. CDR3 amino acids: CSSRLAGGPENEQFF. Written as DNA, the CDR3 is TGCAGCTCCCGACTAGCGGGGGGGCCGGAGAATGAGCAGTTCTTC.

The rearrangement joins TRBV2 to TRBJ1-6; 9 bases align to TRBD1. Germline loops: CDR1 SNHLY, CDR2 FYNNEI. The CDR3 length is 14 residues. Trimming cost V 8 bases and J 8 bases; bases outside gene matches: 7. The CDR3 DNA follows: TGTGCCAGCCGCCCTAGGACAGGGGATTCACCCCTCCACTTT. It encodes CASRPRTGDSPLHF.

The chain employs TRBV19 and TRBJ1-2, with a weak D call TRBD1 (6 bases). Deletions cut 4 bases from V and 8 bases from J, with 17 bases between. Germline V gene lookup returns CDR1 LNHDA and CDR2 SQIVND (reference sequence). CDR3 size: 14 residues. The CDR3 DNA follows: TGTGCCAGTAGTACCCGGACAGTAACTATGGGCTACACCTTC. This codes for CASSTRTVTMGYTF.

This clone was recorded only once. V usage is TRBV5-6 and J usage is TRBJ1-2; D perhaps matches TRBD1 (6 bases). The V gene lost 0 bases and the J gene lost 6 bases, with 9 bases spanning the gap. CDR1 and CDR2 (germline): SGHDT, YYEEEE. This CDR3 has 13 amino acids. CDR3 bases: TGTGCCAGCAGCTTGGGGACAGCTAATGGCTACACCTTC. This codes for CASSLGTANGYTF.

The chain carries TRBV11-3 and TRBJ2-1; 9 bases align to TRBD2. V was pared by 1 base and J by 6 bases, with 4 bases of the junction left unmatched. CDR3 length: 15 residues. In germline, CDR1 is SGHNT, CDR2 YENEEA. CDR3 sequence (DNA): TGTGCCAGCAGCTTAGGTAGCGGGAGATTCAATGAGCAGTTCTTC. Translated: CASSLGSGRFNEQFF.

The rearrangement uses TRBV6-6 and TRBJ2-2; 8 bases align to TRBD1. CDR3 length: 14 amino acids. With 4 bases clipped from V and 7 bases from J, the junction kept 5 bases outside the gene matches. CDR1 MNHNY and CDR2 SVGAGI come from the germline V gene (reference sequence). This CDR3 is CASSLGQADGELFF. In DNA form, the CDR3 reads TGTGCCAGCAGTTTGGGACAGGCGGACGGGGAGCTGTTTTTT.

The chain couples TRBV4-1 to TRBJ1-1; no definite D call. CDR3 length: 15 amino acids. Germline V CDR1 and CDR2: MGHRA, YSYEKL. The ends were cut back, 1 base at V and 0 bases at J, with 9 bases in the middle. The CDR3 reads CASSQVLSMNTEAFF. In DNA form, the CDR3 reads TGCGCCAGCAGCCAAGTATTGTCCATGAACACTGAAGCTTTCTTT.

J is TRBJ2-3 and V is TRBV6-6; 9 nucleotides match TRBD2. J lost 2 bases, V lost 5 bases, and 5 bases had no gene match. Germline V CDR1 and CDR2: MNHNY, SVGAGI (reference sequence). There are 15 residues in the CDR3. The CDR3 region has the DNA TGTGCCAGCAGTCGACTAGCGGAAAACACAGATACGCAGTATTTT. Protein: CASSRLAENTDTQYF.